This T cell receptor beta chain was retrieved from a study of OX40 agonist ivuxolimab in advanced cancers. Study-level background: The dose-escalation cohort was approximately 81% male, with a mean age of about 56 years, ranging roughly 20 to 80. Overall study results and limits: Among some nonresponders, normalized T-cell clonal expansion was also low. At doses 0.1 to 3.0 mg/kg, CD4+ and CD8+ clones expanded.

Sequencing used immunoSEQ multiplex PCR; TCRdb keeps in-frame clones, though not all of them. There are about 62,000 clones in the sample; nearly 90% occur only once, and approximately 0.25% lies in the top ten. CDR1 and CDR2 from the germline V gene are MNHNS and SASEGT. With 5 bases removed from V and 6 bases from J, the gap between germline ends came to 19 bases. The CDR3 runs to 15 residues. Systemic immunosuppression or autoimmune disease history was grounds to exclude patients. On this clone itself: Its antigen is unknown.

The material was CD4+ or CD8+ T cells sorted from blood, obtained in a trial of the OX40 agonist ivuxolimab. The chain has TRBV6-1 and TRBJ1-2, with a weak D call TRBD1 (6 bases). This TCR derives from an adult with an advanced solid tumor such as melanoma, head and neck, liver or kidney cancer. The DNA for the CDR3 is TGTGCCAGCAGTTTACCACAGGGTGGCATTAATGGCTACACCTTC. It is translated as CASSLPQGGINGYTF.